This T cell receptor (beta chain) was sequenced during a study of CD8 T cells in Susac syndrome. Points from the study as a whole: CD4+ T cell repertoires in Susac syndrome exhibited no evidence of clonal expansion.

With random hexamers, reverse transcription was performed on about 0.5 to 1 ug of RNA. Using its own MiXCR run on the immunoSEQ multiplex PCR reads, TCRdb lists one record per CDR3 protein. The data hold some 240,000 distinct CDR3 sequences, with approximately 95% observed a single time. Of note for this clonotype: Its antigen remains unknown.

Germline V lookup: CDR1 KGHDR, CDR2 SFDVKD. V was clipped by 1 base and J by 2 bases, with 3 bases between them. The CDR3 length is 13 residues. The patients with Susac syndrome were individuals who fulfilled the recently defined diagnostic criteria for disease that was either definite or probable. This rearrangement joins TRBV24-1 to TRBJ2-3; D uncertain. Material: CD4+ T cells from PBMCs. The source is a human donor with Susac syndrome. DNA for the CDR3: TGTGCCACCAGTGATTTTCACACAGATACGCAGTATTTT. Translated: CATSDFHTDTQYF.